The T cell receptor beta chain under discussion was sequenced for a study of blood T cells in healthy people across ages. At the level of the study: Per every two T cells, about one barcoded beta molecule was captured by template switching.

Concerning this clonotype: Its antigen is as yet unknown.

A second PCR of 7 to 11 cycles used a sample-barcoded 5' primer and a J-beta primer mix. Each CDR3 protein gets one entry after TCRdb re-called the 5' RACE reads with MiXCR. The sample yields 1.5 million to 2 million distinct CDR3 sequences, roughly 27% seen once. The length of the CDR3 is 18 residues. The study drew donors from healthy Caucasian individuals in Russia aged about 6 to 95. The authors extracted at least 5 micrograms of total RNA per sample. Broader study findings: Reliance upon unsorted PBMCs precluded definitive naive versus antigen-experienced comparison.

The TCR was taken from a woman younger than 45 in good health. Sequencing input: blood. The chain joins TRBV21-1 to TRBJ2-5; no DNA check was done on the table's D call, TRBD1. TRBV21-1 is tagged as a pseudogene. The DNA for the CDR3 is TGTGCCAGCAGCAAAGAGGTAGTTGGCAGGGGAGGAAGAGAGACCCAGTACTTC. Encoded protein: CASSKEVVGRGGRETQYF.